This T cell receptor beta chain came from a study of CD8+CD57+ T cells in acquired aplastic anemia. Study at large: DNA per sorted CD4+ or CD8+ sample ranged about 0.2 to 30 ug, averaging around 3.2 ug. The study obtained approximately 11 million reads on average for CD4+ cells from healthy donors. General study results and limits: Patients and controls had CD8+ Simpson's diversity values that were not significantly distinct. About 29 sequences, all CD8+ CDR3, were shared between patients and controls.

As concerns this clonotype: Its target is unknown.

Germline V gives CDR1 DFQATT, CDR2 SNEGSKA (reference sequence). This CDR3 is 13 amino acids long. CDR3 and TCR beta VDJ profiling relied on a genomic DNA template. In TCRdb, the reads were re-called with MiXCR into one record per CDR3 protein. The repertoire includes fewer than 250,000 distinct CDR3 sequences, approximately 50% of them detected once, and approximately 16% sits in the top ten. Sequencing was performed on sorted CD4+, CD8+, or CD8+CD57+ T cells (not recorded which) from PBMCs. The sequence was obtained from a human donor in good health, serving as a control. This chain links TRBV20-1 with TRBJ1-5, with D perhaps matching TRBD1 (6 bases). The CDR3 DNA sequence: TGCAGCGTAGGGGGGATGAGCAATCAGCCCCAGCATTTT. It specifies CSVGGMSNQPQHF.